This TCR beta chain was sequenced for a study of follicular helper T cells after annual influenza vaccination. This clone was counted a single time. Time point noted: 2015-2016 season, 7 days after influenza vaccination. No donor had influenza vaccine in the prior 6 months; all lived in the community. Here immunoSEQ multiplex PCR was the method, and the copy in TCRdb shows in-frame clones only, minus some. The sample lists some 9,800 clones, 75% to 90% occurring once. V lost 3 bases and J lost 7; bases outside the gene matches: 5. The germline V gene encodes CDR1 SEHNR and CDR2 FQNEAQ (reference sequence). This CDR3 region has 13 residues.

This sample comprised CXCR5- memory CD4+ T cells sorted from blood, obtained 7 days after influenza vaccination. This receptor was taken from an adult who received the influenza vaccine. The genes are TRBV7-9 and TRBJ2-7; the match to TRBD1 covers 8 bases. This CDR3 reads CASSFQGAWEQYF. The CDR3 DNA follows: TGTGCCAGCAGCTTCCAGGGGGCGTGGGAGCAGTACTTC.